The present TCR beta chain was sequenced within a study of T cells in Graves' hyperthyroidism and ophthalmopathy. Study in general: Peripheral blood was collected at initial diagnosis, before any treatment.

With V trimmed by 6 bases and J by 7 bases, 9 bases remained unmatched. CDR3 length: 14 amino acids. Germline values: CDR1 DFQATT, CDR2 SNEGSKA (reference sequence). TCR beta CDR3 regions were amplified from RNA. HTBI primers were the set used in a first-round RT-PCR of the TCR CDR3. TCRdb reprocessed the multiplex PCR reads via MiXCR and lists one record per CDR3 protein. The table records around 700,000 distinct CDR3 sequences, under 20% of them present only once. Each diagnosis was grounded in clinical symptoms, serum thyroxine and TRAb, thyroid ultrasound, and orbital computed tomography. Preceding any ophthalmopathy symptoms, the blood sample dates from first hyperthyroidism diagnosis. About 10 ml fresh peripheral blood yielded the PBMCs. This clonotype was seen many times.

The chain combines TRBV20-1 with TRBJ1-6, with 7 bases aligning to TRBD1. The sequenced material came from blood. This TCR derives from a woman aged 45-60 years with Graves' hyperthyroidism that later progressed to Graves' ophthalmopathy. CDR3 sequence (DNA): TGCAGTGCCATACAGGGGAGTCGGAATTCACCCCTCCACTTT. It is translated as CSAIQGSRNSPLHF.